These 21 T cell receptor beta chains originate from one sample sequenced in a study of blood T cell repertoires in COVID-19. Generated by immunoSEQ multiplex PCR, the TCRdb table keeps only in-frame clones and is missing some. The sample shows 200,000 to 250,000 clones, approximately 80% of them seen only once. The material sequenced was peripheral blood. Source of these receptors: a woman older than 75 with COVID-19, enrolled during active disease.

The gene calls are TRBV4-2 and TRBJ1-4; D might be TRBD1 (6 bases). The CDR3 runs 14 residues. Germline V gene sequence: CDR1 LGHNA, CDR2 YNFKEQ. Between the trimmed V and J ends, which lost 8 bases and 4 bases, there was a span of 14 bases. The CDR3 DNA reads TGTGCCAGCGCTGTGGGACAACATAATGAAAAACTGTTTTTT. Translated, it gives CASAVGQHNEKLFF.

There are a few counts of this clone. The genes are TRBV28 and TRBJ1-3, with D possibly being TRBD1 (6 bases). V was cut by 7 bases and J by 0 bases, with 16 bases left in between. CDR3 length equals 16 residues. The germline V gene encodes CDR1 MDHEN and CDR2 SYDVKM. Here the CDR3 reads CASTRGGLFSGNTIYF. CDR3 nucleotides: TGTGCCAGCACCCGCGGGGGCCTTTTCTCTGGAAACACCATATATTTT.

The chain carries TRBV5-1 and TRBJ2-2; no firm D call. The germline gives CDR1 SGHRS, CDR2 YFSETQ. Trimming pared 4 bases from V and 2 bases from J, leaving 9 bases between. The CDR3 is 14 residues long. This chain's CDR3 is CASSQALNTGELFF. In DNA form, the CDR3 reads TGCGCCAGCAGCCAGGCCCTCAACACCGGGGAGCTGTTTTTT.

The chain carries TRBV5-5 and TRBJ2-3; 11 nucleotides agree with TRBD2. V lost 4 bases to trimming and J lost 6 bases; unmatched junction nucleotides: 10. The CDR3 is made up of 16 amino acids. Germline assignment: CDR1 SGHKS and CDR2 YYEKEE (reference sequence). The CDR3 DNA is TGTGCCAGCAGCCTAGGACCCTCTAGCGGGGGGGATACGCAGTATTTT. This sequence encodes CASSLGPSSGGDTQYF.

The rearrangement links TRBV6-5 to TRBJ2-7; tentatively, D is TRBD1 (5 bases). Germline V lookup: CDR1 MNHEY, CDR2 SVGAGI. The CDR3 sequence is 12 residues long. The ends were cut back, 7 bases at V and 4 bases at J, with 11 bases in the middle. The CDR3 is CASTTTGYEQYF. As DNA, the CDR3 is TGTGCCAGCACCACTACAGGTTACGAGCAGTACTTC.

This clone was counted only a few times. This sample includes further DNA sequences coding for the same CDR3. V and J are TRBV3-1 (or the pseudogene TRBV3-2) and TRBJ1-1; D may be TRBD1 (6 bases). The CDR3 spans 14 residues. Germline V CDR1 and CDR2: LGHDT, YNNKEL (reference sequence). The V end was cut by 3 bases, the J end by 1 base, with 9 bases between. CDR3: CASSHPQGNTEAFF. Here the CDR3 DNA reads TGTGCCAGCAGCCACCCACAGGGGAACACTGAAGCTTTCTTT.

The chain uses TRBV9 and TRBJ2-4; TRBD2 matches at 10 bases. CDR3 size: 15 residues. The germline V gene encodes CDR1 SGDLS and CDR2 YYNGEE. V lost 4 bases, J lost 7 bases, and 8 bases stayed unmatched. The CDR3 is CASSPSGSPGNIQYF. In nucleotides, the CDR3 is TGTGCCAGCAGCCCTAGCGGGAGCCCGGGGAACATTCAGTACTTC.

This clone was found a few times. The chain uses TRBV6-5 and TRBJ1-2, with D perhaps matching TRBD1 (5 bases). The V end was cut by 5 bases, the J end by 5 bases, with 12 bases between. This CDR3 contains 13 residues. Per the germline V gene, CDR1 is MNHEY and CDR2 is SVGAGI. The CDR3: CASSLPGGYGYTF. Written as DNA, the CDR3 is TGTGCCAGCAGTCTTCCGGGGGGTTATGGCTACACCTTC.

The chain links TRBV7-3 to TRBJ2-2, with D possibly matching TRBD2 (7 bases). V was pared by 1 base and J by 4 bases, with 22 bases between. This CDR3 is built from 19 residues. CDR1 SGHTA and CDR2 FQGTGA come from the germline V gene. The DNA for the CDR3 is TGTGCCAGCAGCTTAAATGGACTAGTGGGGACATCGGGCACCGGGGAGCTGTTTTTT. The encoded protein is CASSLNGLVGTSGTGELFF.

The chain is built from TRBV10-3 and TRBJ1-1, with D unresolved. The germline V and J ends were trimmed by 7 bases and 1 base, with 13 bases remaining between them. There are 14 residues in the CDR3. Looked up from germline, CDR1 is ENHRY and CDR2 is SYGVKD. The CDR3 region has the DNA TGTGCCATCAAAAGGGAGGAGACGAACACTGAAGCTTTCTTT. This translates into CAIKREETNTEAFF.

The J gene is TRBJ2-3, the V gene TRBV10-2; the D gene is possibly TRBD2 (6 bases). From germline, CDR1 is WSHSY and CDR2 SAAADI. The CDR3 is 17 amino acids. The V and J ends lost 0 bases and 3 bases respectively, with 16 bases between them. The CDR3 reads CASSESITRGKTDTQYF. As DNA, the CDR3 is TGCGCCAGCAGTGAGTCGATAACTCGGGGGAAAACAGATACGCAGTATTTT.

The V gene is TRBV7-9, the J gene TRBJ1-2; 7 bases are a match to TRBD1. The CDR3 totals 13 residues. Losses at the gene ends were 4 bases for V and 2 bases for J; bases not matched to a gene: 1. CDR1 SEHNR and CDR2 FQNEAQ come from the germline V gene (reference sequence). The CDR3 protein is CASSSTGNYGYTF. The CDR3 bases are TGTGCCAGCAGCTCGACAGGGAACTATGGCTACACCTTC.

The V gene is TRBV5-1, the J gene TRBJ1-1; 7 positions match TRBD1. The CDR3 sequence is 13 residues long. Germline-derived CDR1 and CDR2 are SGHRS and YFSETQ. Unmatched junction bases numbered 5, after V lost 5 bases and J lost 4 bases. For the CDR3, the DNA is TGCGCCAGCAGTGCAGGGGGGCTCACTGAAGCTTTCTTT. Its protein product is CASSAGGLTEAFF. Based on the CDR3 plus reference TRBV5-1 and TRBJ1-1, the full variable domain is KAGVTQTPRYLIKTRGQQVTLSCSPISGHRSVSWYQQTPGQGLQFLFEYFSETQRNKGNFPGRFSGRQFSNSRSEMNVSTLELGDSALYLCASSAGGLTEAFFGQGTRLTVV.

V and J are TRBV18 and TRBJ2-1, with 10 bases fitting TRBD2. Germline V CDR1 and CDR2: KGHSH, LQKENI. This CDR3 is built from 16 residues. V was pared by 1 base and J by 5 bases, with 5 bases of the junction left unmatched. This chain's CDR3 is CASSPRRGLADNEQFF. The DNA for the CDR3 is TGTGCCAGCTCACCACGTCGAGGACTAGCGGACAATGAGCAGTTCTTC.

J is TRBJ1-6 and V is TRBV5-8; TRBD1 is a possible D gene (6 bases). The CDR3 length is 15 residues. Germline-derived CDR1 and CDR2 are SGHTS and YDEGEE. V was clipped by 4 bases and J by 8 bases, with 16 bases between them. The CDR3 DNA is TGTGCCAGCAGCGTAAACAGGGCTCGAGATTCACCCCTCCACTTT. Amino acids: CASSVNRARDSPLHF.

V usage is TRBV10-1 and J usage is TRBJ2-3; maybe TRBD1 (5 bases). Germline V gene lookup returns CDR1 WNHNN and CDR2 SYGVQD (reference sequence). The CDR3 runs 15 residues. V gave up 0 bases and J gave up 6 bases, with 13 bases separating them. Here the CDR3 reads CASSESSSGADTQYF. In DNA, the CDR3 is TGCGCCAGCAGTGAGTCGTCTAGTGGGGCGGATACGCAGTATTTT.

The chain couples TRBV7-9 to TRBJ2-4; perhaps TRBD2 as D (5 bases). The CDR3 is 18 amino acids. V was trimmed by 5 bases and J by 0 bases, leaving 20 bases between them. Germline CDR1 is SEHNR and CDR2 is FQNEAQ (reference sequence). CDR3 loop: CASSATLAGPLAKNIQYF. The CDR3 DNA sequence: TGTGCCAGCAGCGCAACCCTAGCCGGCCCTCTAGCCAAAAACATTCAGTACTTC.

This clone has a single count. The V and J genes are TRBV3-1 (or the pseudogene TRBV3-2) and TRBJ1-6; D gene uncertain. Germline CDR1 and CDR2: LGHDT and YNNKEL (reference sequence). The V end was cut by 10 bases, the J end by 7 bases, with 20 bases between. There are 15 residues in the CDR3. In DNA form, the CDR3 reads TGTGCCACTGGTAGCGGGTCCCTGGGGAATTCACCCCTCCACTTT. Translation: CATGSGSLGNSPLHF.

The chain combines TRBV6-1 with TRBJ1-4; TRBD1 is a possible D gene (6 bases). Trimming left V 3 bases short and J 7 bases short, with 12 bases between. CDR3 size: 14 residues. Germline CDR1 is MNHNS and CDR2 is SASEGT. The CDR3 DNA sequence: TGTGCCAGCAGTGAGGGGGCAGGGGTTGAAAAACTGTTTTTT. Translation: CASSEGAGVEKLFF.

The V call is TRBV27, the J call TRBJ2-3; TRBD2 matches 10 bases. V gave up 0 bases and J gave up 0 bases; unmatched junction bases: 3. The CDR3 is made up of 17 amino acids. CDR1 is MNHEY and CDR2 is SMNVEV in the germline V gene (reference sequence). The CDR3 protein is CASSLSGLAASTDTQYF. CDR3 DNA sequence: TGTGCCAGCAGTTTATCTGGACTAGCGGCTAGCACAGATACGCAGTATTTT.

The chain joins TRBV3-1 (or the pseudogene TRBV3-2) to TRBJ2-7; no clear D. This CDR3 contains 13 residues. Germline CDR1 reads LGHDT; CDR2 reads YNNKEL (reference sequence). Trimming cost V 1 base and J 3 bases, with 7 bases left between them. The CDR3: CASSQGQFYEQYF. DNA for the CDR3: TGTGCCAGCAGCCAAGGGCAGTTCTACGAGCAGTACTTC.